This TCR beta chain was observed in a study of human T cells and chemical hapten exposure. The CDR3 has 18 residues. The V gene's germline CDR1 is MNHEY and CDR2 SVGAGI. V gave up 0 bases and J gave up 7 bases, with 19 bases separating them. This clonotype was seen many times. The sample's time point: patch test 1, 2 weeks after DPC sensitization. Noted treatment: therapeutic diphenylcyclopropenone sensitization with weekly scalp DPC. Each CDR3 protein is one row after TCRdb ran MiXCR on the RACE reads. The repertoire includes roughly 120,000 distinct CDR3 sequences, roughly an eighth of them detected once, and roughly 1.5% sits in the top ten.

The source is a woman aged 45 to 65 with alopecia areata. Some clones in this sample may be carry-over from other donors' samples. V gene TRBV6-5 combines with J gene TRBJ1-6; D is ambiguous. The specimen was whole blood, collected in connection with sensitization to the hapten diphenylcyclopropenone (DPC). The CDR3 loop reads CASSYSRSVDFMNSPLHF. CDR3 sequence (DNA): TGTGCCAGCAGTTACTCTCGCTCCGTAGACTTTATGAATTCACCCCTCCACTTT.